This TCR beta chain was recovered during a study of T-cell memory formation after mild COVID-19. Study results and caveats: The main location of contracting CD4+ clones was CM and EM, and that of contracting CD8+ clones was EMRA.

TCRdb processed the 5' RACE reads anew with MiXCR; each CDR3 protein has one entry. The sample lists 530,000 or so distinct CDR3 sequences, roughly 17% occurring once. This clonotype was detected only a few times. As yet, its antigen is unknown. The CDR3 consists of 16 residues. CDR1 is LGHDT and CDR2 is YNNKEL in the germline V gene (reference sequence). The junction had 7 bases not matched to a gene; V was cut back by 0 bases and J by 5 bases. The chain is built from TRBV3-1 and TRBJ2-7; 10 positions agree with TRBD2. Sample: PBMCs or a T cell subset sorted from them (not recorded which). The receptor comes from an adult woman who had mild COVID-19 (a few samples of this study predate the infection). Cell type and time point are not known. DNA of the CDR3: TGTGCCAGCAGCCAAGATCTAGCGGGAGTTTTGAACGAGCAGTACTTC. This translates into CASSQDLAGVLNEQYF.